Described below is a single T cell receptor (beta chain) sequence and its context. The target antigen is unknown. This sample is drawn from a study of PD-1 blockade in mismatch repair-deficient tumors. Turning to the study itself: Patients had more than ten mismatch repair-deficient cancer types, all previously treated and progressing.

Clones were sequenced by immunoSEQ multiplex PCR, and TCRdb holds only the in-frame ones, with some missing. The repertoire holds fewer than 100,000 clones, approximately 84% seen once, with 2.6% in the top ten. Mismatch repair deficiency was confirmed in all patients, by PCR or immunohistochemistry. TCR sequencing covered a few patients who responded to pembrolizumab. With V trimmed by 4 bases and J by 6 bases, 9 bases remained unmatched. The CDR3 has 15 residues. CDR1 and CDR2 from the germline V gene are SGHDT and YYEEEE. Study-wide results and caveats: Tumor-resident clones, often absent from pretreatment blood, expanded after pembrolizumab and then contracted.

This TCR came from an adult with mismatch repair-deficient cancer. This specimen consisted of peripheral blood, obtained 12 weeks after starting pembrolizumab. The chain couples TRBV5-6 to TRBJ2-3; TRBD1 matches 9 bases. The CDR3 sequence: CASSPRTGDSDTQYF. CDR3 DNA sequence: TGTGCCAGCAGCCCCAGGACAGGGGACTCGGATACGCAGTATTTT.